This is a list of T cell receptor beta chains from one sample in a study of HIV-infected children after antiretroviral therapy interruption. TCRdb fed the 3' RACE reads into MiXCR, producing one record per CDR3 protein. The profile shows approximately 96,000 distinct CDR3 sequences, roughly 6.4% of them singletons. Source: CD45RA+ CD4+ T cells from PBMCs, pooled from several time points, taken from a donor given antiretroviral therapy, either interrupted or continuous. Every receptor here comes from a pool of human donors with HIV. The CDR3 runs from the conserved cysteine through the conserved F or W. A D gene is named only where the DNA matches it firmly. Clone size appears in some rows only: once, few, many, or a class for an expanded clone.

16	TRBJ2-1	TRBV11-2	TRBD1	many	CASSTRTGLVVNEQFF	TGTGCCAGCAGCACCCGGACAGGGCTAGTTGTAAATGAGCAGTTCTTC
16	TRBJ1-5	TRBV2	TRBD1	many	CASSDTGQGVIQPQHF	TGTGCCAGCAGTGACACGGGACAGGGGGTGATTCAGCCCCAGCATTTT
17	TRBJ2-5	TRBV4-1	TRBD2	many	CASSPGLAISFGETQYF	TGCGCCAGCAGCCCTGGACTAGCGATATCCTTTGGAGAGACCCAGTACTTC
13	TRBJ2-5	TRBV28	NA	many	CASVRQAWETQYF	TGTGCCAGCGTCCGACAGGCATGGGAGACCCAGTACTTC
14	TRBJ2-7	TRBV6-1	TRBD1	many	CASSADRGPYEQYF	TGTGCCAGCAGTGCGGACAGGGGACCCTACGAGCAGTACTTC
18	TRBJ2-6	TRBV9	TRBD1	NA	CASSVEGDRAYGANVLTF	TGTGCCAGCAGCGTAGAGGGGGACAGGGCGTATGGGGCCAACGTCCTGACTTTC
11	TRBJ1-5	TRBV20-1	NA	many	CSASTDQPQHF	TGCAGTGCTAGCACGGATCAGCCCCAGCATTTT
15	TRBJ1-2	TRBV6-5	TRBD1	once	CASSSEPGQGRRYTF	TGTGCCAGCAGCTCCGAACCGGGACAGGGTCGGCGCTACACCTTC
12	TRBJ1-2	TRBV18	TRBD1	many	CASSGQAYGYTF	TGTGCCAGCTCGGGACAGGCCTATGGCTACACCTTC
14	TRBJ2-7	TRBV21-1	NA	NA	CASREGPSDGEQYF	TGTGCCTCCCGCGAGGGGCCTAGCGACGGCGAGCAGTACTTC
17	TRBJ2-6	TRBV14	NA	NA	CASSQQGHPSGANVLTF	TGTGCCAGCAGCCAACAAGGACACCCCTCTGGGGCCAACGTCCTGACTTTC
18	TRBJ1-6	TRBV7-2	NA	many	CASSSRRQGPAGDSPLHF	TGTGCCAGCAGCTCCCGACGGCAGGGCCCTGCTGGGGATTCACCCCTCCACTTT
14	TRBJ2-2	TRBV11-3	NA	NA	CASSRDIGAGELFF	TGTGCCAGCAGCAGGGACATTGGCGCCGGGGAGCTGTTTTTT
15	TRBJ2-5	TRBV20-1	TRBD2	many	CSAPPGGGDKETQYF	TGCAGTGCTCCCCCCGGCGGGGGAGATAAAGAGACCCAGTACTTC
14	TRBJ1-1	TRBV14	NA	many	CASSRTPRGTEAFF	TGTGCCAGCAGTCGGACCCCAAGGGGGACTGAAGCTTTCTTT
17	TRBJ2-3	TRBV5-1	TRBD1	few	CASSLGETGGRTDTQYF	TGCGCCAGCAGCTTGGGGGAGACAGGGGGTCGGACAGATACGCAGTATTTT